The 12 T cell receptor beta chains given below trace back to one sample, sequenced in a study of neurological immune-mediated disorders. TCRdb reprocessed the 5' RACE reads via MiXCR and lists one record per CDR3 protein. Here the sample spans about 14,000 distinct CDR3 sequences, roughly 10% being singletons. The sequencing sample was made of PBMCs. The receptors come from a woman between 35 and 50 years old in good health.

In this sample, this clonotype turned up many times. V is TRBV5-5 and J is TRBJ2-1; TRBD2 might be the D (6 bases). Trimming removed 3 bases at V and 8 bases at J, with 15 bases between. Germline-derived CDR1 and CDR2 are SGHKS and YYEKEE (reference sequence). This CDR3 region has 14 residues. CDR3 sequence (DNA): TGTGCCAGCAGCTCCTGGAGGGGAAATGATGAGCAGTTCTTC. It codes for CASSSWRGNDEQFF.

By frequency in the sample, this clonotype is medium-sized. The chain recombines TRBV5-1 with TRBJ1-1; D call uncertain. V was pared by 0 bases and J by 5 bases, with 14 bases between. The CDR3 loop spans 15 amino acids. Germline V gene sequence: CDR1 SGHRS, CDR2 YFSETQ. CDR3 nucleotides: TGCGCCAGCAGCTTGGACTTTGTTGGCGCGACTGAAGCTTTCTTT. Encoded protein: CASSLDFVGATEAFF.

This clonotype is medium-sized (0.01 to 0.1%) in the sample. This chain joins TRBV11-2 and TRBJ2-7; 10 positions agree with TRBD2. V shed 5 bases and J 1 base; nucleotides not matched to a gene: 5. The CDR3 runs to 15 residues. Germline V CDR1 and CDR2: SGHAT, FQNNGV. For the CDR3, the DNA is TGTGCCAGCAGCACGGGACTAGCGACTTCCTACGAGCAGTACTTC. It yields the protein CASSTGLATSYEQYF.

This clonotype was recorded many times. The CDR3 region has the DNA TGTGCCAGCAGTTTACCACGGGACAGGGATGGAGGCTACACCTTC. Its protein is CASSLPRDRDGGYTF. V is TRBV12-3 or TRBV12-4 and J is TRBJ1-2; 9 bases fit TRBD1. The CDR3 loop spans 15 amino acids. V gave up 2 bases and J gave up 8 bases; unmatched junction bases: 9.

This clonotype was seen many times. The chain joins TRBV7-9 to TRBJ2-7; the match to TRBD1 covers 8 bases. The CDR3 spans 16 residues. From germline, CDR1 is SEHNR and CDR2 FQNEAQ (reference sequence). With V trimmed by 3 bases and J by 6 bases, 13 bases remained unmatched. The CDR3, as DNA: TGTGCCAGCAGCTTCGTAGGGGCGAGGACAGGGACCGAGCAGTACTTC. Amino acids: CASSFVGARTGTEQYF. Variable domain in full (rest from reference TRBV7-9 and TRBJ2-7): DTGVSQNPRHKITKRGQNVTFRCDPISEHNRLYWYRQTLGQGPEFLTYFQNEAQLEKSRLLSDRFSAERPKGSFSTLEIQRTEQGDSAMYLCASSFVGARTGTEQYFGPGTRLTVT.

The table lists this clonotype with many counts. The chain couples TRBV5-1 to TRBJ2-5; D might be TRBD2 (5 bases). V was shortened by 3 bases and J by 5 bases, with 20 bases between the two germline ends. Per the germline V gene, CDR1 is SGHRS and CDR2 is YFSETQ. This CDR3 has 16 residues. CDR3 DNA sequence: TGCGCCAGCAGCTGGGGAGTGCTCATGGTTAAGGAGACCCAGTACTTC. This codes for CASSWGVLMVKETQYF.

This clonotype came up many times. The rearrangement joins TRBV28 to TRBJ2-3; 7 nucleotides align to TRBD2. The CDR3 runs 18 residues. V lost 5 bases, J lost 0 bases, and 14 bases stayed unmatched. Germline-derived CDR1 and CDR2 are MDHEN and SYDVKM. Written as DNA, the CDR3 is TGTGCCAGCAGTCTATCACCAGGACTAGGATCTAGCACAGATACGCAGTATTTT. It codes for CASSLSPGLGSSTDTQYF.

By share, this clonotype ranks as medium-sized. This chain uses TRBV4-1 with TRBJ2-6, with TRBD1 matching 8 bases. Per the germline V gene, CDR1 is MGHRA and CDR2 is YSYEKL. The CDR3 spans 19 residues. The V segment lost 4 bases and the J segment 1 base; nucleotides outside the gene matches: 12. The CDR3 DNA reads TGCGCCAGCAGCCCTTTCTCCCGGGACAGGATTTCTGGGGCCAACGTCCTGACTTTC. Amino acids: CASSPFSRDRISGANVLTF.

This clonotype has ten or more counts. The chain is built from TRBV18 and TRBJ2-1, with no clear D. CDR3 length: 15 amino acids. V dropped 2 bases and J dropped 0 bases, with 8 bases sitting between them. CDR1 KGHSH and CDR2 LQKENI come from the germline V gene. In DNA form, the CDR3 reads TGTGCCAGCTCACCAATCAGTTACTCCTACAATGAGCAGTTCTTC. Amino acids: CASSPISYSYNEQFF.

In its sample, this clonotype is medium-sized. The chain combines TRBV5-1 with TRBJ2-1; D is unclear. V was pared by 0 bases and J by 8 bases, with 9 bases between. Per the germline V gene, CDR1 is SGHRS and CDR2 is YFSETQ. This CDR3 is 13 amino acids long. CDR3 in amino acids: CASSLAVEYEQFF. CDR3 DNA sequence: TGCGCCAGCAGCTTGGCCGTCGAGTATGAGCAGTTCTTC.

Only a few counts were recorded for this clonotype. The chain combines TRBV6-1 with TRBJ2-3; 10 bases line up with TRBD2. CDR3 length equals 16 residues. Looked up from germline, CDR1 is MNHNS and CDR2 is SASEGT. The J segment lost 5 bases and the V segment lost 4 bases, leaving 9 bases of the junction unmatched. CDR3 sequence (DNA): TGTGCCAGCAGTGTCTTAGCGGGAGGAAGTGGAGATACGCAGTATTTT. Translating it yields CASSVLAGGSGDTQYF.

The chain joins TRBV18 to TRBJ1-5; D is unresolved. This CDR3 is built from 17 residues. V was clipped by 6 bases and J by 1 base, with 19 bases between them. CDR1 and CDR2 (germline): KGHSH, LQKENI. CDR3 in DNA: TGTGCCAGCTCCCCTGACCTCCCCAATGCGAGCAATCAGCCCCAGCATTTT. Its protein is CASSPDLPNASNQPQHF.